These T cell receptor beta chains were read from a single sample in a study of T cell repertoires in cytomegalovirus infection. Antigens of these TCRs are unknown. One entry per CDR3 protein, called by TCRdb with MiXCR from the reads. The table lists approximately 120,000 distinct CDR3 sequences, more than 30% of them singletons. Sequenced here: CD8+ T cells from cultured PBMCs, sampled from culture after CMV antigen stimulation. The receptors were sampled from a human donor in good health (CMV status not recorded). Some clones in this sample may be carry-over from other donors' samples. Both conserved end residues are part of each CDR3. D genes are given only for firm matches. Rows may omit the clone size; those that give it use once, few, many or a size class.

j_gene: TRBJ2-7
d_gene: NA
v_gene: TRBV6-8
abundance: NA
CDR3aa: CASSSQGYYEQYF
CDR3nt: TGTGCCAGCAGTTCTCAGGGATACTACGAGCAGTACTTC

j_gene: TRBJ1-1
d_gene: NA
v_gene: TRBV19
abundance: NA
CDR3aa: CASSQYRVNTEAFF
CDR3nt: TGTGCCAGTAGCCAATATCGAGTAAACACTGAAGCTTTCTTT

j_gene: TRBJ2-5
d_gene: NA
v_gene: TRBV7-8
abundance: NA
CDR3aa: CASTAEQGRGETQYF
CDR3nt: TGTGCCAGCACCGCGGAGCAGGGGCGAGGAGAGACCCAGTACTTC

j_gene: TRBJ2-3
d_gene: NA
v_gene: TRBV9
abundance: NA
CDR3aa: CASSARGGDLTDTQYF
CDR3nt: TGTGCCAGCAGCGCGAGGGGGGGGGACCTCACAGATACGCAGTATTTT

j_gene: TRBJ2-7
d_gene: TRBD1
v_gene: TRBV7-6
abundance: many
CDR3aa: CASSPTGFYEQYF
CDR3nt: TGTGCCAGCAGCCCGACAGGGTTTTACGAGCAGTACTTC

j_gene: TRBJ2-3
d_gene: TRBD2
v_gene: TRBV27
abundance: few
CDR3aa: CASSPGLGGDTQYF
CDR3nt: TGTGCCAGCAGTCCCGGACTAGGTGGGGATACGCAGTATTTT

j_gene: TRBJ1-5
d_gene: NA
v_gene: TRBV2
abundance: medium-sized
CDR3aa: CASKGTIRGNQPQHF
CDR3nt: TGTGCCAGCAAAGGGACGATTAGGGGAAATCAGCCCCAGCATTTT

j_gene: TRBJ2-5
d_gene: NA
v_gene: TRBV3-1
abundance: NA
CDR3aa: CASSPSLLRGNQETQYF
CDR3nt: TGTGCCAGCAGCCCATCACTATTGCGGGGCAACCAAGAGACCCAGTACTTC

j_gene: TRBJ2-5
d_gene: NA
v_gene: TRBV28
abundance: NA
CDR3aa: CASSLMNLGVQETQYF
CDR3nt: TGTGCCAGCAGTTTAATGAATTTAGGGGTCCAAGAGACCCAGTACTTC

j_gene: TRBJ2-7
d_gene: TRBD1
v_gene: TRBV27
abundance: NA
CDR3aa: CASRVRGNGEQYF
CDR3nt: TGTGCCAGCAGAGTCAGGGGGAATGGCGAGCAGTACTTC

j_gene: TRBJ2-7
d_gene: NA
v_gene: TRBV6-5
abundance: NA
CDR3aa: CASSYSFLSGDEQYF
CDR3nt: TGTGCCAGCAGTTACTCGTTCCTCTCGGGTGACGAGCAGTACTTC

j_gene: TRBJ1-5
d_gene: TRBD1
v_gene: TRBV7-6
abundance: NA
CDR3aa: CASSFGRDRVDSNQPQHF
CDR3nt: TGTGCCAGCAGCTTCGGCCGGGACAGGGTGGATAGCAATCAGCCCCAGCATTTT

j_gene: TRBJ1-2
d_gene: NA
v_gene: TRBV28
abundance: NA
CDR3aa: CASSFVAGNYGYTF
CDR3nt: TGTGCCAGCAGTTTCGTCGCAGGGAACTATGGCTACACCTTC

j_gene: TRBJ2-1
d_gene: TRBD2
v_gene: TRBV27
abundance: few
CDR3aa: CASSVTSGGGYNEQFF
CDR3nt: TGTGCCAGCAGTGTAACTAGCGGGGGGGGCTACAATGAGCAGTTCTTC

j_gene: TRBJ1-4
d_gene: NA
v_gene: TRBV7-2
abundance: NA
CDR3aa: CASSLVPTGPNEKLFF
CDR3nt: TGTGCCAGCAGCTTAGTACCGACAGGACCGAATGAAAAACTGTTTTTT

j_gene: TRBJ1-5
d_gene: NA
v_gene: TRBV7-2
abundance: NA
CDR3aa: CASSPLDGVFNQPQHF
CDR3nt: TGTGCCAGCAGCCCCTTGGATGGGGTATTCAATCAGCCCCAGCATTTT

j_gene: TRBJ1-2
d_gene: NA
v_gene: TRBV4-1
abundance: NA
CDR3aa: CASSQEPGNYGYTF
CDR3nt: TGCGCCAGCAGCCAAGAACCAGGGAACTATGGCTACACCTTC

j_gene: TRBJ2-7
d_gene: TRBD2
v_gene: TRBV12-3/TRBV12-4
abundance: NA
CDR3aa: CASSLASPGTMGSYEQYF
CDR3nt: TGTGCCAGCAGTTTAGCAAGCCCGGGGACTATGGGTTCCTACGAGCAGTACTTC

j_gene: TRBJ1-6
d_gene: NA
v_gene: TRBV19
abundance: NA
CDR3aa: CASSMGNSPLHF
CDR3nt: TGTGCCAGTAGTATGGGGAATTCACCCCTCCACTTT

j_gene: TRBJ1-2
d_gene: TRBD1
v_gene: TRBV4-1
abundance: NA
CDR3aa: CASSRGQGENTF
CDR3nt: TGCGCCAGCAGCCGGGGACAGGGGGAAAACACCTTC

j_gene: TRBJ2-6
d_gene: NA
v_gene: TRBV25-1
abundance: few
CDR3aa: CASSEYFPGSSSGANVLTF
CDR3nt: TGTGCCAGCAGTGAATATTTTCCAGGTTCCTCCTCTGGGGCCAACGTCCTGACTTTC

j_gene: TRBJ2-7
d_gene: NA
v_gene: TRBV2
abundance: once
CDR3aa: CASLPGRSYEQYF
CDR3nt: TGTGCCAGCCTCCCGGGCAGATCCTACGAGCAGTACTTC

j_gene: TRBJ1-3
d_gene: NA
v_gene: TRBV28
abundance: few
CDR3aa: CASSLVSYPSGNTIYF
CDR3nt: TGTGCCAGCAGTTTAGTCAGTTATCCCTCTGGAAACACCATATATTTT

j_gene: TRBJ1-5
d_gene: NA
v_gene: TRBV7-2
abundance: many
CDR3aa: CASSLAGREEVYGNQPQHF
CDR3nt: TGTGCCAGCAGCTTAGCGGGCAGGGAGGAGGTATATGGCAATCAGCCCCAGCATTTT

j_gene: TRBJ2-2
d_gene: NA
v_gene: TRBV7-9
abundance: NA
CDR3aa: CASSPSAAGELFF
CDR3nt: TGTGCCAGCAGCCCCTCTGCTGCCGGGGAGCTGTTTTTT

j_gene: TRBJ1-5
d_gene: TRBD1
v_gene: TRBV6-2/TRBV6-3
abundance: NA
CDR3aa: CASSRDRGSNQPQHF
CDR3nt: TGTGCCAGCAGTCGGGACAGGGGTAGCAATCAGCCCCAGCATTTT

j_gene: TRBJ2-7
d_gene: NA
v_gene: TRBV28
abundance: NA
CDR3aa: CASGSGVQTYEQYF
CDR3nt: TGTGCCAGCGGTTCGGGGGTTCAGACCTACGAGCAGTACTTC

j_gene: TRBJ1-4
d_gene: TRBD1
v_gene: TRBV7-6
abundance: NA
CDR3aa: CASSNRQGVNEKLFF
CDR3nt: TGTGCCAGCAGCAATCGACAGGGCGTGAATGAAAAACTGTTTTTT

j_gene: TRBJ1-6
d_gene: NA
v_gene: TRBV15
abundance: few
CDR3aa: CATSRDLGEFNSPLHF
CDR3nt: TGTGCCACCAGCAGAGATCTTGGGGAGTTTAATTCACCCCTCCACTTT

j_gene: TRBJ2-5
d_gene: NA
v_gene: TRBV12-3/TRBV12-4
abundance: NA
CDR3aa: CASSSGLVQETQYF
CDR3nt: TGTGCCAGCAGTTCGGGACTGGTCCAAGAGACCCAGTACTTC

j_gene: TRBJ2-3
d_gene: NA
v_gene: TRBV24-1
abundance: NA
CDR3aa: CATTSTDTQYF
CDR3nt: TGTGCCACCACAAGCACAGATACGCAGTATTTT

j_gene: TRBJ1-1
d_gene: NA
v_gene: TRBV4-1
abundance: many
CDR3aa: CASSQHGNTEAFF
CDR3nt: TGCGCCAGCAGCCAGCACGGGAACACTGAAGCTTTCTTT